These T cell receptor beta chains were read from a single sample in a study of blood T cell repertoires in COVID-19. Libraries were prepared by immunoSEQ multiplex PCR; TCRdb keeps only in-frame clonotypes and omits some of them. The sample lists about 180,000 clones, 70% to 90% occurring once. Sample: peripheral blood. These receptors came from a man aged 55 to 70 with acute or convalescent COVID-19. CDR3s include the opening cysteine and the closing phenylalanine or tryptophan. A D gene is named only where the DNA matches it firmly. The listing skips clone size in some rows; elsewhere it reads once, few, many or a size class.

J gene	clone size	D gene	V gene	CDR3 length	CDR3 DNA	CDR3 protein
TRBJ1-4	-	-	TRBV5-1	15	TGCGCCAGCAGCGTGAACAGTGCAACTAATGAAAAACTGTTTTTT	CASSVNSATNEKLFF
TRBJ1-3	once	-	TRBV7-9	13	TGTGCCAGTGGATACAGGGTACGAAACACCATATATTTT	CASGYRVRNTIYF
TRBJ2-7	once	TRBD1	TRBV9	12	TGTGCCAGCAGCGGCCGGGACAGGGGGCAGTACTTC	CASSGRDRGQYF
TRBJ1-2	few	-	TRBV12-3/TRBV12-4	11	TGTGCCAGCAGACTATACTATGGCTACACCTTC	CASRLYYGYTF
TRBJ1-1	-	-	TRBV24-1	15	TGTGCCACCAGTGAAGCCGGGAGAGGCCCCACTGAAGCTTTCTTT	CATSEAGRGPTEAFF
TRBJ1-1	-	-	TRBV28	14	TGTGCCAGCAGTCCGACAGAAATGAACACTGAAGCTTTCTTT	CASSPTEMNTEAFF
TRBJ2-1	-	TRBD2	TRBV4-1	22	TGCGCCAGCAGCCAAGGGAGGTTGGTTTGGGATAGCGGGAAAAAGGGTTTCGATGAGCAGTTCTTC	CASSQGRLVWDSGKKGFDEQFF
TRBJ1-6	-	-	TRBV6-5	14	TGTGCCAGCGGCGTAGGACAGCCGCCTTCACCCCTCCACTTT	CASGVGQPPSPLHF
TRBJ1-5	-	-	TRBV19	14	TGTGCCAGTACCTGGCTCGGGAGCAATCAGCCCCAGCATTTT	CASTWLGSNQPQHF
TRBJ2-5	-	TRBD2	TRBV5-1	15	TGCGCCAGCAGCGTGGCCCTAGCGGGAGTAGAGACCCAGTACTTC	CASSVALAGVETQYF
TRBJ1-1	-	TRBD1	TRBV28	12	TGTGCCAGCAGGGCACCAGGGGGCGCGGCTTTCTTT	CASRAPGGAAFF
TRBJ2-7	-	-	TRBV12-3/TRBV12-4	13	TGTGCCAGCAGTTTAGGGGGGCGGATAATCAAGTACTTC	CASSLGGRIIKYF
TRBJ1-5	once	-	TRBV7-8	14	TGTGCCAGCAGCTCAGGAAGTGGGAATCAGCCCCAGCATTTT	CASSSGSGNQPQHF
TRBJ2-2	-	-	TRBV5-1	14	TGCGCCAGCGGTCTGGGGCTTAACACCGGGGAGCTGTTTTTT	CASGLGLNTGELFF
TRBJ2-1	-	TRBD2	TRBV24-1	13	TGTGCCACCAGTGGGGCGGGAGGGCCTGAGCAGTTCTTC	CATSGAGGPEQFF
TRBJ1-1	-	TRBD1	TRBV7-9	18	TGTGCCAGCAGCTTAGGACGGGGACAGGGGGCGAAGAACACTGAAGCTTTCTTT	CASSLGRGQGAKNTEAFF
TRBJ2-3	-	TRBD2	TRBV9	15	TGTGCCAGCAGCGTAAGCGGGACGGGCAGAGATACGCAGTATTTT	CASSVSGTGRDTQYF
TRBJ2-7	-	TRBD1	TRBV28	13	TGTGCCAGCAGTCCACAGGGGGCCCACGAGCAGTACTTC	CASSPQGAHEQYF
TRBJ2-7	-	-	TRBV7-9	13	TGTGCCAGCAGCTTGGGACAACTAGGCGAGCAGTACTTC	CASSLGQLGEQYF
TRBJ2-5	-	-	TRBV11-2	16	TGTGCCAGCAGCTTAAGGGCGGCAGGGCCCCGGGAGACCCAGTACTTC	CASSLRAAGPRETQYF
TRBJ2-5	-	TRBD1	TRBV6-5	14	TGTGCCAGCAGTACCCTGGACAGGCAAGAGACCCAGTACTTC	CASSTLDRQETQYF
TRBJ2-1	-	TRBD1	TRBV6-5	14	TGTGCCAGCAGGCCCGGGACAGGGGCGTACGAGCAGTTCTTC	CASRPGTGAYEQFF
TRBJ1-5	few	TRBD1	TRBV28	16	TGTGCCAGCAGCATGACAGGGCTTCATAGCAATCAGCCCCAGCATTTT	CASSMTGLHSNQPQHF
TRBJ2-3	-	-	TRBV19	15	TGTGCCAGTAGTATAGTGGGACAAAGCACAGATACGCAGTATTTT	CASSIVGQSTDTQYF
TRBJ2-7	-	-	TRBV2	11	TGTGCCAGCAGCCCAACCTACGAGCAGTACTTC	CASSPTYEQYF
TRBJ2-7	-	-	TRBV2	13	TGTGCCAGCAGTGAAATGTCAGACTACGAGCAGTACTTC	CASSEMSDYEQYF